Listed below are T cell receptor beta chains from one sample, sequenced in a study of regulatory T cells in long-lasting Graves disease. MiXCR, run by TCRdb on the multiplex PCR reads, gives a single entry per CDR3 protein. Of about 530,000 distinct CDR3 sequences detected, around 16% appear once; the ten largest clones hold around a quarter. The sample was also reused in another study, on T cells in Graves' hyperthyroidism and ophthalmopathy.

This material consisted of peripheral blood mononuclear cells (PBMCs), taken at new diagnosis, from a patient treated with antithyroid drugs. These receptors originate from a woman aged 40-60 years with Graves disease. The CDR3 runs from the conserved cysteine through the conserved F or W. Each record gives: D gene, clone size, V gene, J gene, CDR3 DNA, CDR3 protein. D genes are given only for firm matches. Only part of the rows carry a size: once, few, many, or a class if the clone is expanded.

D gene: TRBD2
clone size: NA
V gene: TRBV11-3
J gene: TRBJ2-3
CDR3 DNA: TGTGCCAGCAGCCGGAACGGGGCTAGCGGGGGTTCAGATACGCAGTATTTT
CDR3 protein: CASSRNGASGGSDTQYF

D gene: NA
clone size: many
V gene: TRBV6-4
J gene: TRBJ2-1
CDR3 DNA: TGTGCCAGCAGTGACTCCTTTGGGGGGTACGATGAGCAGTTCTTC
CDR3 protein: CASSDSFGGYDEQFF

D gene: NA
clone size: few
V gene: TRBV9
J gene: TRBJ2-5
CDR3 DNA: TGTGCCAGCAGCGTAGCTACATGGGCGGAGACCCAGTACTTC
CDR3 protein: CASSVATWAETQYF

D gene: TRBD2
clone size: NA
V gene: TRBV9
J gene: TRBJ2-2
CDR3 DNA: TGTGCCAGCAGCGTAGCTCCAGCGGGAACGAACACCGGGGAGCTGTTTTTT
CDR3 protein: CASSVAPAGTNTGELFF

D gene: TRBD2
clone size: few
V gene: TRBV9
J gene: TRBJ2-5
CDR3 DNA: TGTGCCAGCAGCAAAAGGACTAGCGGGGGCGGAGAGACCCAGTACTTC
CDR3 protein: CASSKRTSGGGETQYF

D gene: NA
clone size: many
V gene: TRBV11-1
J gene: TRBJ1-1
CDR3 DNA: TGTGCCAGCAGCCCCCGCCTTATTGGTTCTGAAGCTTTCTTT
CDR3 protein: CASSPRLIGSEAFF

D gene: TRBD1
clone size: NA
V gene: TRBV12-3/TRBV12-4
J gene: TRBJ2-7
CDR3 DNA: TGTGCCAGCAGGGGACAGGGTAGTGGATACGAGCAGTACTTC
CDR3 protein: CASRGQGSGYEQYF

D gene: NA
clone size: NA
V gene: TRBV18
J gene: TRBJ1-6
CDR3 DNA: TGTGCCAGCTCACCAAATATCGATTCACCCCTCCACTTT
CDR3 protein: CASSPNIDSPLHF

D gene: TRBD1
clone size: many
V gene: TRBV12-3/TRBV12-4
J gene: TRBJ2-7
CDR3 DNA: TGTGCCAGCAGGGGGACAGGGCTGGGCTACGAGCAGTACTTC
CDR3 protein: CASRGTGLGYEQYF

D gene: NA
clone size: many
V gene: TRBV7-9
J gene: TRBJ2-5
CDR3 DNA: TGTGCCAGCAGCTTACCTAGCTCAGAGACCCAGTACTTC
CDR3 protein: CASSLPSSETQYF

D gene: TRBD1
clone size: NA
V gene: TRBV7-8
J gene: TRBJ1-1
CDR3 DNA: TGTGCCAGCAGCGAAGAAGGGGGCGCTGGGAACACTGAAGCTTTCTTT
CDR3 protein: CASSEEGGAGNTEAFF

D gene: NA
clone size: many
V gene: TRBV18
J gene: TRBJ2-5
CDR3 DNA: TGTGCCAGCTCACCACAAGCTTTTGAGAAGACCCAGTACTTC
CDR3 protein: CASSPQAFEKTQYF

D gene: TRBD1
clone size: NA
V gene: TRBV12-3/TRBV12-4
J gene: TRBJ1-6
CDR3 DNA: TGTGCCAGCCGAATTCGGGCTGGGACAGGGTATAATTCACCCCTCCACTTT
CDR3 protein: CASRIRAGTGYNSPLHF

D gene: NA
clone size: many
V gene: TRBV28
J gene: TRBJ2-5
CDR3 DNA: TGTGCCAGCAGTTTTTCCGGGATAATAAGGACCCAGTACTTC
CDR3 protein: CASSFSGIIRTQYF

D gene: NA
clone size: NA
V gene: TRBV12-3/TRBV12-4
J gene: TRBJ1-5
CDR3 DNA: TGTGCCAGCACCATCCATACAGGTCAGCCCCAGCATTTT
CDR3 protein: CASTIHTGQPQHF

D gene: NA
clone size: NA
V gene: TRBV27
J gene: TRBJ1-1
CDR3 DNA: TGTGCCAGCAGTTTATCGGGGCAGGTGGGGACTGAAGCTTTCTTT
CDR3 protein: CASSLSGQVGTEAFF

D gene: NA
clone size: NA
V gene: TRBV5-4
J gene: TRBJ1-3
CDR3 DNA: TGTGCCAGCAGCTTGCGGGGGAGCTCTGGAAACACCATATATTTT
CDR3 protein: CASSLRGSSGNTIYF

D gene: NA
clone size: many
V gene: TRBV3-1
J gene: TRBJ1-6
CDR3 DNA: TGTGCCAGCAGCCAGAGGGCAGGGGCTGGCTCACCCCTCCACTTT
CDR3 protein: CASSQRAGAGSPLHF

D gene: TRBD2
clone size: few
V gene: TRBV10-3
J gene: TRBJ2-6
CDR3 DNA: TGTGCCATCAGTCCCCACCAAGCGGGGTCTGGGGCCAACGTCCTGACTTTC
CDR3 protein: CAISPHQAGSGANVLTF

D gene: NA
clone size: NA
V gene: TRBV6-1
J gene: TRBJ1-5
CDR3 DNA: TGTGCCAGCACGGATCCCTTTGTTGGCATAGCGAGGCAGCCCCAGCATTTT
CDR3 protein: CASTDPFVGIARQPQHF

D gene: NA
clone size: NA
V gene: TRBV7-2
J gene: TRBJ2-2
CDR3 DNA: TGTGCCAGCAGCCCCTGGGCCGCTTCAGGCGGGGAGCTGTTTTTT
CDR3 protein: CASSPWAASGGELFF

D gene: TRBD1
clone size: many
V gene: TRBV28
J gene: TRBJ1-5
CDR3 DNA: TGTGCCAGCAGAGGAAGGGGGACAGGGGGTCAGCCCCAGCATTTT
CDR3 protein: CASRGRGTGGQPQHF

D gene: NA
clone size: NA
V gene: TRBV13
J gene: TRBJ2-1
CDR3 DNA: TGTGCCAGCAGTGGGGGGGGCCTCTCCTACAATGAGCAGTTCTTC
CDR3 protein: CASSGGGLSYNEQFF

D gene: NA
clone size: NA
V gene: TRBV5-8
J gene: TRBJ1-6
CDR3 DNA: TGTGCCAGCAGCCCTGACGGCACAGGGTCACCCCTCCACTTT
CDR3 protein: CASSPDGTGSPLHF

D gene: NA
clone size: many
V gene: TRBV18
J gene: TRBJ2-7
CDR3 DNA: TGTGCCAGCAGTCCCCTGGGGGCCGGCTACGAGCAGTACTTC
CDR3 protein: CASSPLGAGYEQYF

D gene: TRBD1
clone size: many
V gene: TRBV20-1
J gene: TRBJ1-5
CDR3 DNA: TGCAGTGCTACCTTTGGACAGGGGACGAGTCAGCCCCAGCATTTT
CDR3 protein: CSATFGQGTSQPQHF